Listed below are T cell receptor beta chains from one sample, sequenced in a study of siplizumab effects on memory and regulatory T cells. Assay: immunoSEQ multiplex PCR; the TCRdb copy retains only in-frame clones and omits some. Altogether 80,000 to 130,000 clones are present, around 92% being singletons, with the ten largest covering roughly 2.8%. Specimen: CD4+ T cells sorted from blood. All receptors come from a human donor in good health. Some clones in this sample may be carry-over from other donors' samples. The CDR3 runs from the conserved cysteine through the conserved F or W. Each record gives: D gene, clone size, CDR3 length, V gene, J gene, CDR3 DNA, CDR3 protein. A D gene is named only where the DNA matches it firmly. Part of the rows lack a size; the others show once, few, many or a class for expanded clones.

TRBD1	NA	14	TRBV2	TRBJ2-7	TGTGCCAGCGAATGGCAGACAGGGTCGGGCGAGCAGTACTTC	CASEWQTGSGEQYF
NA	NA	15	TRBV28	TRBJ2-7	TGTGCCAGCAGCACCCCAGCCTCCGGAGCCTACGAGCAGTACTTC	CASSTPASGAYEQYF
NA	NA	14	TRBV5-5	TRBJ1-1	TGTGCCAGCAGCTTGGACAGGGCTAACACTGAAGCTTTCTTT	CASSLDRANTEAFF
TRBD2	once	17	TRBV18	TRBJ2-5	TGTGCCAGCTCACCACCTGCTCCGGGACTAAGGCAAGAGACCCAGTACTTC	CASSPPAPGLRQETQYF
NA	NA	16	TRBV4-2	TRBJ2-6	TGTGCCAGCAGCCCTCCGGCCGGGGGTGGGGCCAACGTCCTGACTTTC	CASSPPAGGGANVLTF
NA	few	12	TRBV6-5	TRBJ2-2	TGTGCCAGCAGCCGAGGCGGGGGGGAGCTGTTTTTT	CASSRGGGELFF
NA	NA	17	TRBV6-1	TRBJ2-1	TGTGCCAGCAGTGACAACCGACTGGGAAGCTCCTACAATGAGCAGTTCTTC	CASSDNRLGSSYNEQFF
NA	NA	14	TRBV5-1	TRBJ1-1	TGCGCCAGCAGCCCCATCTTAACAGGCACTGAAGCTTTCTTT	CASSPILTGTEAFF
NA	NA	14	TRBV7-9	TRBJ1-5	TGTGCCAGCAGCTTAGAAAGGGCTAATCAGCCCCAGCATTTT	CASSLERANQPQHF
TRBD2	NA	15	TRBV10-1	TRBJ2-1	TGCGCCAGCAGCGAGGGACTAGCGGATACCAATGAGCAGTTCTTC	CASSEGLADTNEQFF
TRBD2	NA	15	TRBV7-3	TRBJ2-1	TGTGCCAGCAGTTCTAGCGGGAGGACCTACAATGAGCAGTTCTTC	CASSSSGRTYNEQFF
NA	NA	17	TRBV1	TRBJ2-4	TGCACCAGCAGCCAAGATGGCCTAGCGGGAGCGTTAGGCATTCAGTACTTC	CTSSQDGLAGALGIQYF
TRBD1	NA	11	TRBV7-6	TRBJ2-5	TGTGCCAGTCAGGGGGCAGAGACCCAGTACTTC	CASQGAETQYF
NA	NA	11	TRBV19	TRBJ2-7	TGTGCCAGTAGTTCCGGACTACTGCAGTACTTC	CASSSGLLQYF
NA	NA	14	TRBV9	TRBJ1-2	TGTGCCAGCAGCGTAGACAGGGAGGATCTGCGCTACACCTTC	CASSVDREDLRYTF
NA	NA	13	TRBV5-1	TRBJ1-2	TGCGCCAGCAGCAGGGCAGCCAACTATGGCTACACCTTC	CASSRAANYGYTF
NA	NA	15	TRBV27	TRBJ2-7	TGTGCCAGCAGTTTGACCGGGATACAAACCTACGAGCAGTACTTC	CASSLTGIQTYEQYF
NA	NA	13	TRBV10-1	TRBJ1-3	TGCGCCAGCGGTCCTTTAGGTGGAAACACCATATATTTT	CASGPLGGNTIYF
TRBD1	NA	12	TRBV28	TRBJ1-2	TGTGCCGTGGGGAGGGGGCACTATGGCTACACCTTC	CAVGRGHYGYTF
TRBD2	NA	15	TRBV19	TRBJ2-7	TGTGCCAGTAGCTTGACTAGCGGAAACTCCTACGAGCAGTACTTC	CASSLTSGNSYEQYF
NA	NA	14	TRBV27	TRBJ1-3	TGTGCCAGCAGTTCCCCCGGGGCCGGGGACACCATATATTTT	CASSSPGAGDTIYF
TRBD2	NA	13	TRBV6-6	TRBJ2-1	TGTGCCAGCAGTCCCCCGGGGGGGGTTGGGCAGTTCTTC	CASSPPGGVGQFF
TRBD1	once	15	TRBV9	TRBJ2-3	TGTGCCAGCAGCGCGGACAGGGGGCAGTCAGATACGCAGTATTTT	CASSADRGQSDTQYF
NA	NA	16	TRBV5-1	TRBJ1-1	TGCGCCAGCAGCCGGCGGGGCCTCTTAGGGGACACTGAAGCTTTCTTT	CASSRRGLLGDTEAFF
NA	NA	11	TRBV2	TRBJ2-1	TGTGCCAACCAAAACAGGGGAGGAAAGTTCTTC	CANQNRGGKFF
NA	NA	14	TRBV7-6	TRBJ2-1	TGTGCCAGCAGCTTAGATGAGGGATCCAATGAGCAGTTCTTC	CASSLDEGSNEQFF
TRBD2	NA	17	TRBV5-4	TRBJ2-3	TGTGCCAGCAGCCGTGTCACTAGCGGGAGAGGACCAGATACGCAGTATTTT	CASSRVTSGRGPDTQYF
TRBD1	NA	12	TRBV2	TRBJ2-7	TGTGCCAGCACTAGACAGGGGTACGAGCAGTACTTC	CASTRQGYEQYF
NA	NA	15	TRBV18	TRBJ1-2	TGTGCCAGCTCACCTATGGGGGAAGCTAACTATGGCTACACCTTC	CASSPMGEANYGYTF